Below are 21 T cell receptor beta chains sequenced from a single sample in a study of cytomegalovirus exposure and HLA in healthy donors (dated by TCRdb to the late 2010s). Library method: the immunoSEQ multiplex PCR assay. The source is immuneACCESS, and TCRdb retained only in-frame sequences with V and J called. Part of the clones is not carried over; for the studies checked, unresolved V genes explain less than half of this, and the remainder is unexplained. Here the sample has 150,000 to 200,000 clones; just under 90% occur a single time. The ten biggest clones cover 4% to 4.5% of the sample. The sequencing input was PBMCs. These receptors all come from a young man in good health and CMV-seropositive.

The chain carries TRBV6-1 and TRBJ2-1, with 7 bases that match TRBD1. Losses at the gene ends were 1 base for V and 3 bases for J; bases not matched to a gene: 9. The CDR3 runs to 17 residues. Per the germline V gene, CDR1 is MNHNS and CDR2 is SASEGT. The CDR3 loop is CASSEGTGGPLYNEQFF. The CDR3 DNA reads TGTGCCAGCAGTGAAGGGACAGGCGGCCCGCTCTACAATGAGCAGTTCTTC.

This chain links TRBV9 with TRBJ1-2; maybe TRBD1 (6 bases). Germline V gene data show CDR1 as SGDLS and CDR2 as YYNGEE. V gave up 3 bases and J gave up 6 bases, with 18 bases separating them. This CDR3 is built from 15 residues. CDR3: CASSAVATGQHGYTF. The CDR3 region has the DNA TGTGCCAGCAGCGCAGTAGCTACCGGACAGCATGGCTACACCTTC.

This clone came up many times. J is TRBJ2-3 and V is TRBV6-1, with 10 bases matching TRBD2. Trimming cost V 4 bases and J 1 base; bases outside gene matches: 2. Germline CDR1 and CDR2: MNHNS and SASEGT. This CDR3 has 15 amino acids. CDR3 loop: CASSGLAGGTDTQYF. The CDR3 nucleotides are TGTGCCAGCAGTGGGCTAGCGGGAGGCACAGATACGCAGTATTTT.

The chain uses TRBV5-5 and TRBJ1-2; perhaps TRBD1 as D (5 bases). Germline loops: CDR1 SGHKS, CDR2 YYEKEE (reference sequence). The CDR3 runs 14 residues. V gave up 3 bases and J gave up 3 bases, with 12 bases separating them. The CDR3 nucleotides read TGTGCCAGCAGCTCCCCAGGGAGGTACTATGGCTACACCTTC. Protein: CASSSPGRYYGYTF.

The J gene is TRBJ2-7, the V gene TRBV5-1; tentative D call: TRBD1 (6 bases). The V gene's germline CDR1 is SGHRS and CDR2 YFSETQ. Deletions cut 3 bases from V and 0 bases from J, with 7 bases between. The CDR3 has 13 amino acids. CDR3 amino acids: CASSWTASYEQYF. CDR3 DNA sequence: TGCGCCAGCAGCTGGACAGCCTCCTACGAGCAGTACTTC.

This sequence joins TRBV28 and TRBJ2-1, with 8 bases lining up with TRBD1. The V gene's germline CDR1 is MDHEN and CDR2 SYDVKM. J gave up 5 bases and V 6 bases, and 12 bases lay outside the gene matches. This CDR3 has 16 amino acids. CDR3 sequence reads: CASSLTGTGNNNEQFF. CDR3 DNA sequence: TGTGCCAGCAGCCTCACCGGGACAGGAAATAACAATGAGCAGTTCTTC.

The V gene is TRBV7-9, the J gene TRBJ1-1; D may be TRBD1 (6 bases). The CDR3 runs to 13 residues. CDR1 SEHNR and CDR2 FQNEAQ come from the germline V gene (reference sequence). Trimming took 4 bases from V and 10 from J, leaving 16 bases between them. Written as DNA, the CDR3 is TGTGCCAGCAGCTCCACAGGGATCGAGAGAGCTTTCTTT. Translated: CASSSTGIERAFF.

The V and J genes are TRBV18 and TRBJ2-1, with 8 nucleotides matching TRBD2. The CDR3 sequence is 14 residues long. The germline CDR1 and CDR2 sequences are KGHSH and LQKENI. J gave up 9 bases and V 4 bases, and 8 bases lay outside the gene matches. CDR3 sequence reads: CASSQSGGPSEQFF. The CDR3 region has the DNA TGTGCCAGCTCACAGTCGGGAGGGCCCTCTGAGCAGTTCTTC.

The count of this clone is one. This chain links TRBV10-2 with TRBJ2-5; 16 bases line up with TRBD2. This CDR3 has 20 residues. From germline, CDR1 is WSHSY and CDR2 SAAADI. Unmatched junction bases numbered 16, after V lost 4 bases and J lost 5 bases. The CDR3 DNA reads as TGCGCCAGCAGTGCGGGACTAGCGGGAGGGAGGGGAAAGAGGGTGGAGACCCAGTACTTC. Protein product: CASSAGLAGGRGKRVETQYF.

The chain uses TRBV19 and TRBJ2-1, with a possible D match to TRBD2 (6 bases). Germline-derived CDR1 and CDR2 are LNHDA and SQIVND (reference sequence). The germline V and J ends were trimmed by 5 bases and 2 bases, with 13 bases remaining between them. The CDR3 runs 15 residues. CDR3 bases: TGTGCCAGTAGTTTCTTAGCGGAGACCTACAATGAGCAGTTCTTC. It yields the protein CASSFLAETYNEQFF.

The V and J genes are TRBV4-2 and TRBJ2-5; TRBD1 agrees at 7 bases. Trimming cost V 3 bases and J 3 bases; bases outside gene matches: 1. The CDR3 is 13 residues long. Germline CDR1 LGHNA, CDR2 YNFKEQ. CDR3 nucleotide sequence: TGTGCCAGCAGCCAGGGGACAGAAGAGACCCAGTACTTC. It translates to CASSQGTEETQYF.

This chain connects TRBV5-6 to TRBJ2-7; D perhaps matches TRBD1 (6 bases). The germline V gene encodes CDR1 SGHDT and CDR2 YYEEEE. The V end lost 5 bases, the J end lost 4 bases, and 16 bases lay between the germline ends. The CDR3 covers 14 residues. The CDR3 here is CASREDSRVYEQYF. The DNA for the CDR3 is TGTGCCAGCAGGGAGGACAGCCGGGTTTACGAGCAGTACTTC.

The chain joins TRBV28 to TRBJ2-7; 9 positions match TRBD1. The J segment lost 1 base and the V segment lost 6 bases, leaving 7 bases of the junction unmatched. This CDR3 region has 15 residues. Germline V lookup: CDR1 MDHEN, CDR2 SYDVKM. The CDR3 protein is CASRPGGQGSYEQYF. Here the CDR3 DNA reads TGTGCCAGCAGGCCCGGGGGACAGGGTTCCTACGAGCAGTACTTC.

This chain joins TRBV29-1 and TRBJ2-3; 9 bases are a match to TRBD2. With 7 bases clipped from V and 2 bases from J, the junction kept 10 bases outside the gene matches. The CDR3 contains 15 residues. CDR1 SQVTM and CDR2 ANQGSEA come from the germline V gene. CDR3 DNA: TGCAGCGCCGCCCGACTAGCGGACTACACAGATACGCAGTATTTT. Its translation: CSAARLADYTDTQYF.

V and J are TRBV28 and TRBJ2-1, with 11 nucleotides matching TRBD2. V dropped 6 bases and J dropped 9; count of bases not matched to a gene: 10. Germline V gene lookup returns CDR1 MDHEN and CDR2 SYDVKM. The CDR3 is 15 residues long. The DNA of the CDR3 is TGTGCCAGCAGCCTTACTAGCGGGAGATTCGGTGAGCAGTTCTTC. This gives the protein CASSLTSGRFGEQFF. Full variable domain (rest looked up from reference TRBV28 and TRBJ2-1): DVKVTQSSRYLVKRTGEKVFLECVQDMDHENMFWYRQDPGLGLRLIYFSYDVKMKEKGDIPEGYSVSREKKERFSLILESASTNQTSMYLCASSLTSGRFGEQFFGPGTRLTVL.

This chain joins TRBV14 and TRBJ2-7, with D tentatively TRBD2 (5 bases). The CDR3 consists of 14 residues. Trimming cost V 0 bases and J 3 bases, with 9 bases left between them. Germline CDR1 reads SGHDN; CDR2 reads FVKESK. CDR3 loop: CASSQERAGYEQYF. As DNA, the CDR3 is TGTGCCAGCAGCCAAGAGAGGGCAGGCTACGAGCAGTACTTC.

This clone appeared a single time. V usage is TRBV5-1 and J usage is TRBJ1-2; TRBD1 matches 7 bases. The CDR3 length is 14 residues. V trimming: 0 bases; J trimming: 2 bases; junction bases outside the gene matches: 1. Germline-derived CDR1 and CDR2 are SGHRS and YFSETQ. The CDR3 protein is CASSLEGANYGYTF. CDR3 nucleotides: TGCGCCAGCAGCTTGGAGGGGGCCAACTATGGCTACACCTTC. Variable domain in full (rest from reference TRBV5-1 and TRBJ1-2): KAGVTQTPRYLIKTRGQQVTLSCSPISGHRSVSWYQQTPGQGLQFLFEYFSETQRNKGNFPGRFSGRQFSNSRSEMNVSTLELGDSALYLCASSLEGANYGYTFGSGTRLTVV.

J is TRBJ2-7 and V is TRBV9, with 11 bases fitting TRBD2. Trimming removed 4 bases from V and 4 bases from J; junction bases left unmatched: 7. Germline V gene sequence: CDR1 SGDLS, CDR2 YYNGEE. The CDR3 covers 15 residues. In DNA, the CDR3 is TGTGCCAGCAGCACTACCGGGACTAGCGGATACGAGCAGTACTTC. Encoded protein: CASSTTGTSGYEQYF.

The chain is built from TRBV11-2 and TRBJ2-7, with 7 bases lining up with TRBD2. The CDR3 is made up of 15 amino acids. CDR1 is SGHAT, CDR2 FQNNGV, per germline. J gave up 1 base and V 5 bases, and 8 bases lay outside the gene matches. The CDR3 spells CASSPKRDWSYEQYF. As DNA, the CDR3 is TGTGCCAGCAGCCCCAAGCGGGATTGGTCCTACGAGCAGTACTTC.

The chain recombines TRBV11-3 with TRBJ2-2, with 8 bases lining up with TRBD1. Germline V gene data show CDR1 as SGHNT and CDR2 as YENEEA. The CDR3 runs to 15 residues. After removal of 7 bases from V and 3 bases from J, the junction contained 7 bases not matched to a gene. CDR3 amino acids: CASTGQGAYTGELFF. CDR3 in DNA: TGTGCCAGCACCGGGCAGGGGGCTTACACCGGGGAGCTGTTTTTT.

The CDR3 sequence is CATSRDYHNANYGYTF. The CDR3 DNA reads TGTGCCACCAGCAGAGATTATCACAATGCTAACTATGGCTACACCTTC. The J gene is TRBJ1-2, the V gene TRBV15; no clear D gene. Trimming shortened V by 0 bases and J by 0 bases, and 11 bases separated the two germline ends. The CDR3 is 16 residues long. CDR1 is LNHNV and CDR2 is YYDKDF in the germline V gene (reference sequence).